This T cell receptor beta chain was recovered during a study of T cells in Graves' hyperthyroidism and ophthalmopathy. Broader study findings: Ophthalmopathy, which appeared later, was predicted by the model a median about 6 months before onset.

Researchers amplified the TCR beta CDR3 regions from RNA transcripts. The TCR CDR3 first-round RT-PCR relied on the HTBI primer set. Via MiXCR, TCRdb re-called the multiplex PCR reads, giving one row per CDR3 protein. The data hold 550,000 to 650,000 distinct CDR3 sequences, with 14% observed a single time. This clonotype has just a few counts. Antigen specificity is unknown. This CDR3 contains 16 residues. V lost 1 base to trimming and J lost 4 bases; unmatched junction nucleotides: 6. Germline assignment: CDR1 KGHDR and CDR2 SFDVKD. The sample consisted of blood. This clonotype was sampled from a woman aged 40 to 50 with Graves' hyperthyroidism. V and J are TRBV24-1 and TRBJ2-3, with 8 bases identical to TRBD2. The DNA for the CDR3 is TGTGCCACCAGTGATTTAAGCGGGAGAGACCCAGATACGCAGTATTTT. This encodes CATSDLSGRDPDTQYF.